The rows below give T cell receptor beta chains drawn from one sample of a study of cytomegalovirus exposure and HLA in healthy donors. Assay: immunoSEQ multiplex PCR; the TCRdb copy retains only in-frame clones and omits some. The sample gives some 69,000 clones, roughly 94% of which show up once; 4% to 5.5% is in the top ten. The sequenced material came from PBMCs. The receptors shown here come from a man aged 18-30 years in good health and CMV-seropositive. CDR3s include the opening cysteine and the closing phenylalanine or tryptophan. The order of the fields is D gene, V gene, J gene, clone size, CDR3 protein, CDR3 DNA. D genes are given only for firm matches. Expanded clones get a size class; other rows say once, few or many, or leave the size out.

.	TRBV4-1	TRBJ1-6	.	CASSQDFPDMNSPLHF	TGCGCCAGCAGCCAAGATTTCCCAGACATGAATTCACCCCTCCACTTT
.	TRBV2	TRBJ2-1	.	CASIGQPYYNEQFF	TGTGCCAGTATAGGACAGCCTTATTACAATGAGCAGTTCTTC
TRBD1	TRBV4-2	TRBJ1-2	.	CASSQDSRGLSGYTF	TGTGCCAGCAGCCAAGATAGCAGGGGGTTGTCGGGCTACACCTTC
TRBD1	TRBV11-2	TRBJ2-7	.	CASSHPGQGLYEQYF	TGTGCCAGCAGCCATCCGGGACAGGGGTTATACGAGCAGTACTTC
.	TRBV28	TRBJ2-6	few	CASSQGATSGANVLTF	TGTGCCAGCAGTCAAGGAGCTACCTCTGGGGCCAACGTCCTGACTTTC
.	TRBV6-5	TRBJ2-7	.	CASSYYRGYEQYF	TGTGCCAGCAGTTACTATCGGGGCTACGAGCAGTACTTC
TRBD1	TRBV2	TRBJ1-4	.	CASSLQGDEKLFF	TGTGCCAGCAGTTTACAGGGGGATGAAAAACTGTTTTTT
.	TRBV28	TRBJ2-7	.	CASKTGSNEQYF	TGTGCCAGCAAAACAGGGTCCAACGAGCAGTACTTC
.	TRBV18	TRBJ1-2	.	CASSPEKINYGYTF	TGTGCCAGCTCACCCGAGAAGATTAACTATGGCTACACCTTC
.	TRBV2	TRBJ2-7	.	CASKISYEQYF	TGTGCCAGCAAGATCAGCTACGAGCAGTACTTC
TRBD2	TRBV6-6	TRBJ2-7	.	CASSYMTSGNSGEQYF	TGTGCCAGCAGTTACATGACTAGCGGGAACTCCGGAGAGCAGTACTTC
.	TRBV28	TRBJ2-1	.	CASSLYNEQFF	TGTGCCAGCAGCCTCTACAATGAGCAGTTCTTC
.	TRBV19	TRBJ1-1	.	CASSMGRYLNTEAFF	TGTGCCAGTAGTATGGGCCGATATTTGAACACTGAAGCTTTCTTT
.	TRBV6-5	TRBJ2-1	once	CASSYNRETYNEQFF	TGTGCCAGCAGTTACAACAGGGAAACCTACAATGAGCAGTTCTTC
TRBD1	TRBV5-1	TRBJ2-7	.	CASSIGQGAYEQYF	TGCGCCAGCAGCATAGGACAGGGGGCGTACGAGCAGTACTTC
.	TRBV19	TRBJ2-6	.	CASWRGSGANVLTF	TGTGCCAGTTGGAGGGGCTCTGGGGCCAACGTCCTGACTTTC
.	TRBV19	TRBJ1-1	.	CASKSGVNTEAFF	TGTGCCAGTAAGTCGGGGGTGAACACTGAAGCTTTCTTT
TRBD2	TRBV7-2	TRBJ2-7	.	CASSFLRGSGGGHEQYF	TGTGCCAGCAGCTTCCTACGGGGTAGCGGGGGAGGGCACGAGCAGTACTTC
.	TRBV6-5	TRBJ1-2	.	CASSSYGYTF	TGTGCCAGCAGTTCATATGGCTACACCTTC
.	TRBV7-3	TRBJ1-5	.	CASSLGQNQPQHF	TGTGCCAGCAGCTTAGGACAAAATCAGCCCCAGCATTTT
TRBD1	TRBV6-6	TRBJ2-7	.	CASRGQGVSYEQYF	TGTGCCAGCAGAGGACAGGGGGTCTCCTACGAGCAGTACTTC
.	TRBV6-6	TRBJ1-1	.	CASSELRTEAFF	TGTGCCAGCAGCGAGCTCCGCACTGAAGCTTTCTTT